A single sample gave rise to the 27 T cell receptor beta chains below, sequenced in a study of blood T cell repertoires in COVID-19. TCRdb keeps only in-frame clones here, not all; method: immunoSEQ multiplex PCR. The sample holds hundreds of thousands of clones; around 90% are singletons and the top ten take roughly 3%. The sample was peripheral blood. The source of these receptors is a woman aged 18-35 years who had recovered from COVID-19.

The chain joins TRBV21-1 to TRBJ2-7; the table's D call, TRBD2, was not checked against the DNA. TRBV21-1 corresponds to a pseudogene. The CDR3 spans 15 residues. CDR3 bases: TGTGCCAGCCACGTATCTAGCGGGAGGACCTACGAGCAGTACGTC. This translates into CASHVSSGRTYEQYV.

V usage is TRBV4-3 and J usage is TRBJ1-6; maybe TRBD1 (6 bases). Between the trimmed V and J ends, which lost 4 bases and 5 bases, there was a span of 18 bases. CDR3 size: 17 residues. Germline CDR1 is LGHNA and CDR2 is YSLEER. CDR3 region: CASSRHHDRLNNSPLHF. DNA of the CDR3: TGCGCCAGCAGCCGCCATCACGACAGGCTAAATAATTCACCCCTCCACTTT.

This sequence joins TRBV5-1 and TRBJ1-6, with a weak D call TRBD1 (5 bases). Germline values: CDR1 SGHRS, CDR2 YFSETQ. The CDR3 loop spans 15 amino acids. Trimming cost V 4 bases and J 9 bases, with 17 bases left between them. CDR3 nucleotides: TGCGCCAGCAGCCCGGCGCTCGGGGGTCCTTCACCCCTCCACTTT. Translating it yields CASSPALGGPSPLHF.

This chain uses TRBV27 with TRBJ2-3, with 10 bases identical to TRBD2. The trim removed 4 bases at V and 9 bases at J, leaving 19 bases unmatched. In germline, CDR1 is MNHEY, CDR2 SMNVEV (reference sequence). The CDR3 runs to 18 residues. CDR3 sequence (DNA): TGTGCCAGCAGTTACATGACAAATTCGCCTAGCGGGAGAGGCACGCAGTATTTT. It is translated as CASSYMTNSPSGRGTQYF.

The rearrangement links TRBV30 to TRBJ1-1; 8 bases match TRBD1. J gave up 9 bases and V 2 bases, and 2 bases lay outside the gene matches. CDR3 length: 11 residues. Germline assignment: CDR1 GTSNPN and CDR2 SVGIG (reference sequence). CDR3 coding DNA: TGTGCCTGGAGTAGCAGGGGGCAAGCTTTCTTT. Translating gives CAWSSRGQAFF.

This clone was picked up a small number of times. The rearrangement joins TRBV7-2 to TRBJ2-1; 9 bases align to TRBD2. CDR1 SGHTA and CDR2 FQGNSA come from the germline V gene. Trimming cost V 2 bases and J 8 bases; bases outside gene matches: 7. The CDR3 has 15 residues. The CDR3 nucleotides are TGTGCCAGCAGCTTATATAGCGGGAGTTTGGATGAGCAGTTCTTC. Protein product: CASSLYSGSLDEQFF.

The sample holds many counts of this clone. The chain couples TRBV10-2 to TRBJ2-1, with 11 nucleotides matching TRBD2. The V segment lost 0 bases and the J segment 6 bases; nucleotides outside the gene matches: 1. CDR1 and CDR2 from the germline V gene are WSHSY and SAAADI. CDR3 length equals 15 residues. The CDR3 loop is CASSESGTSGNEQFF. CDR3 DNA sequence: TGCGCCAGCAGTGAGTCCGGGACTAGCGGCAATGAGCAGTTCTTC.

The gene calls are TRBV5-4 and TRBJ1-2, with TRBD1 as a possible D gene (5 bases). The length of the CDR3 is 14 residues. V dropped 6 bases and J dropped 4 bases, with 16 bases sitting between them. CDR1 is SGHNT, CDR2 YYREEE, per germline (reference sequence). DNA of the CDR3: TGTGCCAGCACCTCCCGACGGGGGTTCTATGGCTACACCTTC. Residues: CASTSRRGFYGYTF. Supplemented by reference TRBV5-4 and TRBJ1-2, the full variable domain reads ETGVTQSPTHLIKTRGQQVTLRCSSQSGHNTVSWYQQALGQGPQFIFQYYREEENGRGNFPPRFSGLQFPNYSSELNVNALELDDSALYLCASTSRRGFYGYTFGSGTRLTVV.

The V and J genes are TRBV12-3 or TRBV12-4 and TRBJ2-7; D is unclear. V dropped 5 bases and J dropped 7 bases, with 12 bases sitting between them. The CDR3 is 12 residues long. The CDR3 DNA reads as TGTGCCAGCAGTCAAACCCGGAGTGAGCAGTACGTC. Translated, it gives CASSQTRSEQYV.

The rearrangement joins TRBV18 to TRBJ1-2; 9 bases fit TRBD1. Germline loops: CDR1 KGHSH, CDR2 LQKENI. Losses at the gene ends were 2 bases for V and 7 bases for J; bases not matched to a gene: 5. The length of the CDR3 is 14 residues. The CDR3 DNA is TGTGCCAGCTCACCAAGACAGGGGGATACTGGCTACACCTTC. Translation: CASSPRQGDTGYTF.

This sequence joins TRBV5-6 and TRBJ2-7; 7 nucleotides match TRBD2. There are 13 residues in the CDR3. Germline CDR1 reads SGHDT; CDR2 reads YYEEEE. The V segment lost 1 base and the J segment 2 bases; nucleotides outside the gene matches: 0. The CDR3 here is CASSLLAAYEQYV. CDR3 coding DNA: TGTGCCAGCAGCTTGCTAGCGGCCTACGAGCAGTACGTC.

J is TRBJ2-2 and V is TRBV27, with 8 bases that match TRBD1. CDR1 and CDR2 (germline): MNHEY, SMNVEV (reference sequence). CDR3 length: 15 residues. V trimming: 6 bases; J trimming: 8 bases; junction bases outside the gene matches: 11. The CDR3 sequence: CASRRQGSSWGELFF. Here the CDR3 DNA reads TGTGCCAGCAGGCGACAGGGGAGTTCTTGGGGGGAGCTGTTTTTT.

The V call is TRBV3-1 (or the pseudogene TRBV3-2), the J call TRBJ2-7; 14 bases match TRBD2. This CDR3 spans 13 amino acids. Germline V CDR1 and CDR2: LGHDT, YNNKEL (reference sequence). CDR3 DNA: TGTGCCAGCAGCCAAGGAGGGACTAGCGGGAGTGTGGTC. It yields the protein CASSQGGTSGSVV.

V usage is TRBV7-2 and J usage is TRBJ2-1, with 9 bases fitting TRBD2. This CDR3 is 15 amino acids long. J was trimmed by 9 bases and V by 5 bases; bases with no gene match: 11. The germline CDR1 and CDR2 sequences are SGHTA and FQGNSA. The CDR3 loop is CASSGRRGRAFEQFF. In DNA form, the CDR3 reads TGTGCCAGCAGCGGGCGGCGCGGGAGGGCATTTGAGCAGTTCTTC.

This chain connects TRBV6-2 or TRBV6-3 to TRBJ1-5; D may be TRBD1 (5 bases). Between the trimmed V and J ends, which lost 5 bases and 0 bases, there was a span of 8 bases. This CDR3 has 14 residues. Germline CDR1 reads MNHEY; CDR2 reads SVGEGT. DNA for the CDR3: TGTGCCAGCAGTGACAGACCTAGCAATCAGCCCCAGCATTTT. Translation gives CASSDRPSNQPQHF.

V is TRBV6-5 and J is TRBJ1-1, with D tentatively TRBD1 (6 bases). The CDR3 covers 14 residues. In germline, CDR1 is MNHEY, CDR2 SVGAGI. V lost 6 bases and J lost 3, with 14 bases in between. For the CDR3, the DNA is TGTGCCAGCAGCCCCGGGACAACCCACACTGAAGCTTTCTTT. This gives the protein CASSPGTTHTEAFF.

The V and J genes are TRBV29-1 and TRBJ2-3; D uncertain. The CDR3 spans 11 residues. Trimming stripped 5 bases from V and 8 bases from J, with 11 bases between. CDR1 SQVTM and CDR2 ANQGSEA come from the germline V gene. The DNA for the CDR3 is TGCAGCGTTTTGTACTCGGGTACGCAGTATTTT. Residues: CSVLYSGTQYF.

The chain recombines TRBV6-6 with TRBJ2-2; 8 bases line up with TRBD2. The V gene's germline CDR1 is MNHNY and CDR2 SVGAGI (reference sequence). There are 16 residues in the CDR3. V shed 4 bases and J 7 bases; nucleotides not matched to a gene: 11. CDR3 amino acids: CASSFNPGLGVGELFF. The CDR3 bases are TGTGCCAGCAGTTTTAATCCGGGACTAGGAGTCGGGGAGCTGTTTTTT.

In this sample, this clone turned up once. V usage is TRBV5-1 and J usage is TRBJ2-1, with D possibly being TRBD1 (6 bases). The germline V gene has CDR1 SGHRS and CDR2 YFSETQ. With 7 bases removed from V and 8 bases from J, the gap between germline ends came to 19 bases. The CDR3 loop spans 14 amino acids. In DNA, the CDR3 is TGCGCCAGCTGGGGCACAGGGCAGGACTATGAGCAGTTCTTC. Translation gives CASWGTGQDYEQFF.

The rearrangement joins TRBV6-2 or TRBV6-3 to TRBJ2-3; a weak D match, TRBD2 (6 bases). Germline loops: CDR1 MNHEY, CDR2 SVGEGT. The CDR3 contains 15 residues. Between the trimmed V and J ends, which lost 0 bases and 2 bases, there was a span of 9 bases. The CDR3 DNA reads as TGTGCCAGCAGTTACTCGAAGGACTACACAGATACGCAGTATTTT. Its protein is CASSYSKDYTDTQYF.

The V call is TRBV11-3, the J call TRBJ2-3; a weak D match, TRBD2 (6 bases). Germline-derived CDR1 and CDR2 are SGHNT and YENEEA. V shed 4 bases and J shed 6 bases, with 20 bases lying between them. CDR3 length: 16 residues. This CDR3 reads CASSSVGLGTGDTQYF. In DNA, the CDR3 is TGTGCCAGCAGCTCCGTTGGATTGGGGACTGGTGATACGCAGTATTTT.

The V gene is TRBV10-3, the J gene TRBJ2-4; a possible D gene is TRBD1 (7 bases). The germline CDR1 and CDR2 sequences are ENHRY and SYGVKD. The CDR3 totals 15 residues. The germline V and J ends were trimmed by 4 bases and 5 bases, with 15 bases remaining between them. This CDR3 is CAISGGGQDQNIQYF. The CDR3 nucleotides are TGTGCCATCAGTGGGGGAGGACAGGACCAAAACATTCAGTACTTC.

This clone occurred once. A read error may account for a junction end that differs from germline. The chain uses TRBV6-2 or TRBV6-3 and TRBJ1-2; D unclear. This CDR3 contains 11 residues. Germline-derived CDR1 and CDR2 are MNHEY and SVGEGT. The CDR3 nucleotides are TGTGCCAGCAGTGACAACAGAGCACCGTGCTTC. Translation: CASSDNRAPCF.

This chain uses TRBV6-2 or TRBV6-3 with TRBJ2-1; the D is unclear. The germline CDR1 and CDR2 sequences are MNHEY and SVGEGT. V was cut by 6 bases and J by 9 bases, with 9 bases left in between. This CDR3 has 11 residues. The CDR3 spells CASSPTGEQFF. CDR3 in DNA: TGTGCCAGCAGCCCAACGGGTGAGCAGTTCTTC.

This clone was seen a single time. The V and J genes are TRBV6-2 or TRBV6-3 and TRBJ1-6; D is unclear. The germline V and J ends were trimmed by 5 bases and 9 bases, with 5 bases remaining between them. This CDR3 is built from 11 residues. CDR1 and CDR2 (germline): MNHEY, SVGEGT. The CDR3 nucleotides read TGTGCCAGCAGTAAGAGTTCACCCCTCCACTTT. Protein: CASSKSSPLHF.

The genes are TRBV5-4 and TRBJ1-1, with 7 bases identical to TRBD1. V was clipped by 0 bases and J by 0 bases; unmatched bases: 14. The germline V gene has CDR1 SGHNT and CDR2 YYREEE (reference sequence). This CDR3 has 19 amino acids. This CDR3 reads CASSLARGGGVRLNTEAFF. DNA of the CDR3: TGTGCCAGCAGCTTGGCCAGAGGGGGCGGAGTCCGCCTGAACACTGAAGCTTTCTTT. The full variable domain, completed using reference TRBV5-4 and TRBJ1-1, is ETGVTQSPTHLIKTRGQQVTLRCSSQSGHNTVSWYQQALGQGPQFIFQYYREEENGRGNFPPRFSGLQFPNYSSELNVNALELDDSALYLCASSLARGGGVRLNTEAFFGQGTRLTVV.

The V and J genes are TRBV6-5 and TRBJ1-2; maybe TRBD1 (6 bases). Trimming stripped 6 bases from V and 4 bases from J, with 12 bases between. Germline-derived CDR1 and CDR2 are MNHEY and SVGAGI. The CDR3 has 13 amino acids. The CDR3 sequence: CASRRGGPYGYTF. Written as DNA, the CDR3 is TGTGCCAGCAGGCGGGGGGGGCCCTATGGCTACACCTTC.